This TCR beta chain was retrieved from a study of T cells after posttransplantation cyclophosphamide. Germline CDR1 is SEHNR and CDR2 is FQNEAQ (reference sequence). The CDR3 loop spans 13 amino acids. Deletions cut 6 bases from V and 4 bases from J, with 10 bases between. In the case of this clone: Its antigen remains unknown.

The data were produced by immunoSEQ multiplex PCR, yet TCRdb's version contains in-frame clones alone and is incomplete. The sample shows approximately 5,900 clones, 82% of them seen only once. Treatment was busulfan-fludarabine conditioning, a marrow graft, and cyclophosphamide on days +3 and +4. Study results and limitations: TRB overlap between skin or GI tissue T cells and blood was limited. Later blood repertoires were often dominated by clones from the donor CD8+ memory compartment. Recipient CMV seropositivity and CMV reactivation strongly tracked TRB clonality.

The source material was CD4+ T cells sorted from blood, sampled roughly 340 days after allogeneic stem cell transplant with posttransplant cyclophosphamide. The rearrangement uses TRBV7-9 and TRBJ1-5, with D possibly matching TRBD1 (6 bases). This TCR was recovered from a male patient in his fifties who received an allogeneic stem cell transplant from a related donor and was CMV-positive. The T cells may partly be graft donor cells. The CDR3 nucleotides read TGTGCCAGCAGTCGTACAGGGAATCAGCCCCAGCATTTT. It codes for CASSRTGNQPQHF. The full variable domain, in which reference TRBV7-9 and TRBJ1-5 provide the parts outside the CDR3, is DTGVSQNPRHKITKRGQNVTFRCDPISEHNRLYWYRQTLGQGPEFLTYFQNEAQLEKSRLLSDRFSAERPKGSFSTLEIQRTEQGDSAMYLCASSRTGNQPQHFGDGTRLSIL.